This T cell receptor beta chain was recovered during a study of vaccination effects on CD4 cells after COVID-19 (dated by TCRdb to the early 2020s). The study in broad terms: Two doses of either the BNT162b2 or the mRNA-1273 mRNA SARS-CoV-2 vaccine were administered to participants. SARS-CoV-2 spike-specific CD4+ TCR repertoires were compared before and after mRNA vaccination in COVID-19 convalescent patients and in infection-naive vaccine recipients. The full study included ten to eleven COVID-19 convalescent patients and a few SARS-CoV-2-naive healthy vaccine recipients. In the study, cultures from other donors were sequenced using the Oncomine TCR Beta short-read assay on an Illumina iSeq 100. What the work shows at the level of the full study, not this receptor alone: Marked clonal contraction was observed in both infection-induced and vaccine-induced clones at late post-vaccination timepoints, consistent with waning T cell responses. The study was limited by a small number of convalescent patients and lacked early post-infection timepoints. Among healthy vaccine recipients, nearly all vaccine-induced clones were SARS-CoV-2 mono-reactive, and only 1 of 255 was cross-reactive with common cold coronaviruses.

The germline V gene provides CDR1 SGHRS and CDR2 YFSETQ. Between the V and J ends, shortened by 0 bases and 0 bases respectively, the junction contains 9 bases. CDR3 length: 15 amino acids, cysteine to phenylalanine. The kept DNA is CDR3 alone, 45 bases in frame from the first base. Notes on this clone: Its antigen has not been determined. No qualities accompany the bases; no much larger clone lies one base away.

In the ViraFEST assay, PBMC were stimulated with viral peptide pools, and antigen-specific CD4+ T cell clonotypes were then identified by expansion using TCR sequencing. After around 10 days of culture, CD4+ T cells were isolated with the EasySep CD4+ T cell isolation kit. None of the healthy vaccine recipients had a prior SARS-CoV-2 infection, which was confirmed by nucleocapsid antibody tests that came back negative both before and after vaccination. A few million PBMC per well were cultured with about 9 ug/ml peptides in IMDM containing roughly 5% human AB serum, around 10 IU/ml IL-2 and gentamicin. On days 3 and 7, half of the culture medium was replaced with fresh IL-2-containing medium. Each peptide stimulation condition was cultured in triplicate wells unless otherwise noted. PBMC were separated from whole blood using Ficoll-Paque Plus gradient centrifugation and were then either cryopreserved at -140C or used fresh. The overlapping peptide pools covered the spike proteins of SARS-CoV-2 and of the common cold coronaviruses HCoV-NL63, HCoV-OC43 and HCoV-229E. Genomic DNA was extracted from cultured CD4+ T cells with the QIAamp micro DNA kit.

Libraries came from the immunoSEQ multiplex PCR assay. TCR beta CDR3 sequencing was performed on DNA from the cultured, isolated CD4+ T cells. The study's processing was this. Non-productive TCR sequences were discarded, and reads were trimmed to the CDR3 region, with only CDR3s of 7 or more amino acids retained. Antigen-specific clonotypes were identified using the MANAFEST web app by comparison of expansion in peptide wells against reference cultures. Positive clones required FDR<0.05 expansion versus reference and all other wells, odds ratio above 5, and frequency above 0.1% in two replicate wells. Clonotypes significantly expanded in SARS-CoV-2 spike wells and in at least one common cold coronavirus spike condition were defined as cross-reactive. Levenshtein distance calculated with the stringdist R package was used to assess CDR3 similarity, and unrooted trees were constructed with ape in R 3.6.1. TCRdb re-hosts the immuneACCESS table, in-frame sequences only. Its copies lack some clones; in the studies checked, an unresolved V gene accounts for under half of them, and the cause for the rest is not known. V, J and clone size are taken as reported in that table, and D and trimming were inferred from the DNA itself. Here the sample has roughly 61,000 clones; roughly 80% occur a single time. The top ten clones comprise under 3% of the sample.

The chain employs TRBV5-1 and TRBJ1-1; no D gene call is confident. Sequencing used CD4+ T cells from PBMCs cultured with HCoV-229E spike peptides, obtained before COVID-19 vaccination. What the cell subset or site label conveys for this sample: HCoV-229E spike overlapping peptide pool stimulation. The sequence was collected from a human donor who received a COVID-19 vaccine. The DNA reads TGCGCCAGCAGCTTGGATGGCAGCGTGAACACTGAAGCTTTCTTT. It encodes CASSLDGSVNTEAFF.